The 8 T cell receptor beta chains below all came from one sample that was sequenced in a study of blood T cell repertoires in COVID-19. The protocol was immunoSEQ multiplex PCR, while the TCRdb copy is restricted to in-frame clones and leaves out a portion. There are 150,000 to 180,000 clones in the sample; 91% occur only once, and approximately 0.55% lies in the top ten. The sample taken for sequencing was peripheral blood. The source is a man aged 50 or older with acute or convalescent COVID-19.

The genes are TRBV19 and TRBJ1-4, with D unresolved. CDR1 and CDR2 from the germline V gene are LNHDA and SQIVND (reference sequence). This CDR3 region has 11 residues. Trimming left V 4 bases short and J 12 bases short, with 9 bases between. The CDR3 protein is CASSTRRELFF. The DNA of the CDR3 is TGTGCCAGTAGTACACGGAGGGAACTGTTTTTT. Using reference TRBV19 and TRBJ1-4 for the parts outside the CDR3, the full variable domain is DGGITQSPKYLFRKEGQNVTLSCEQNLNHDAMYWYRQDPGQGLRLIYYSQIVNDFQKGDIAEGYSVSREKKESFPLTVTSAQKNPTAFYLCASSTRRELFFGSGTQLSVL.

The genes are TRBV9 and TRBJ2-1; 8 bases map to TRBD2. The CDR3 length is 15 residues. Germline V gives CDR1 SGDLS, CDR2 YYNGEE. Trimming cost V 3 bases and J 6 bases; bases outside gene matches: 8. The CDR3 region is CASSAPAGVGNEQFF. In DNA form, the CDR3 reads TGTGCCAGCAGCGCCCCAGCGGGAGTGGGCAATGAGCAGTTCTTC.

About this clone itself: Other DNA sequences in the same sample also yield this CDR3. The chain links TRBV18 to TRBJ1-4; the D gene is possibly TRBD1 (5 bases). Trimming removed 0 bases from V and 5 bases from J, with 10 bases in between. The CDR3 consists of 15 residues. Germline loops: CDR1 KGHSH, CDR2 LQKENI. CDR3 nucleotides: TGTGCCAGCTCACCACCGGGGCAGGCCAATGAAAAACTGTTTTTT. Its translation is CASSPPGQANEKLFF.

The CDR3 nucleotides are TGTGCCAAGACGGGGGGCGGGAACATTCAGTACTTC. Amino acid sequence: CAKTGGGNIQYF. The V gene is TRBV27, the J gene TRBJ2-4; TRBD2 is a possible D gene (7 bases). The ends were cut back, 10 bases at V and 7 bases at J, with 14 bases in the middle. In germline, CDR1 is MNHEY, CDR2 SMNVEV (reference sequence). The CDR3 has 12 residues.

This chain links TRBV5-4 with TRBJ2-2; D possibly corresponds to TRBD2 (6 bases). The CDR3 spans 16 residues. Deletions cut 4 bases from V and 1 base from J, with 14 bases between. Germline CDR1 SGHNT, CDR2 YYREEE (reference sequence). The CDR3 region is CASSPGDSRNTGELFF. The CDR3 DNA reads TGTGCCAGCAGCCCCGGGGACTCTAGGAACACCGGGGAGCTGTTTTTT. The variable domain in full, completed from reference TRBV5-4 and TRBJ2-2, reads ETGVTQSPTHLIKTRGQQVTLRCSSQSGHNTVSWYQQALGQGPQFIFQYYREEENGRGNFPPRFSGLQFPNYSSELNVNALELDDSALYLCASSPGDSRNTGELFFGEGSRLTVL.

The J gene is TRBJ2-1, the V gene TRBV10-3; 9 nucleotides agree with TRBD1. CDR1 is ENHRY and CDR2 is SYGVKD in the germline V gene. This CDR3 has 13 residues. The V and J ends lost 4 bases and 6 bases, in that order; junction bases with no gene match: 1. DNA for the CDR3: TGTGCCATCAGTGCGACAGGGGGCAATGAGCAGTTCTTC. This encodes CAISATGGNEQFF.

The chain links TRBV5-1 to TRBJ2-7; TRBD1 matches at 9 bases. V dropped 1 base and J dropped 5; count of bases not matched to a gene: 4. This CDR3 contains 14 residues. CDR1 SGHRS and CDR2 YFSETQ come from the germline V gene. CDR3 DNA sequence: TGCGCCAGCAGCTTGAACAGGGGGCTAGACGAGCAGTACTTC. Encoded protein: CASSLNRGLDEQYF.

The chain uses TRBV2 and TRBJ2-7; the D gene is possibly TRBD1 (5 bases). Germline V lookup: CDR1 SNHLY, CDR2 FYNNEI. Trimming cost V 10 bases and J 0 bases, with 16 bases left between them. CDR3 length equals 14 residues. CDR3 region: CAIATTESSYEQYF. CDR3 DNA sequence: TGTGCCATCGCGACGACAGAGAGCTCCTACGAGCAGTACTTC.